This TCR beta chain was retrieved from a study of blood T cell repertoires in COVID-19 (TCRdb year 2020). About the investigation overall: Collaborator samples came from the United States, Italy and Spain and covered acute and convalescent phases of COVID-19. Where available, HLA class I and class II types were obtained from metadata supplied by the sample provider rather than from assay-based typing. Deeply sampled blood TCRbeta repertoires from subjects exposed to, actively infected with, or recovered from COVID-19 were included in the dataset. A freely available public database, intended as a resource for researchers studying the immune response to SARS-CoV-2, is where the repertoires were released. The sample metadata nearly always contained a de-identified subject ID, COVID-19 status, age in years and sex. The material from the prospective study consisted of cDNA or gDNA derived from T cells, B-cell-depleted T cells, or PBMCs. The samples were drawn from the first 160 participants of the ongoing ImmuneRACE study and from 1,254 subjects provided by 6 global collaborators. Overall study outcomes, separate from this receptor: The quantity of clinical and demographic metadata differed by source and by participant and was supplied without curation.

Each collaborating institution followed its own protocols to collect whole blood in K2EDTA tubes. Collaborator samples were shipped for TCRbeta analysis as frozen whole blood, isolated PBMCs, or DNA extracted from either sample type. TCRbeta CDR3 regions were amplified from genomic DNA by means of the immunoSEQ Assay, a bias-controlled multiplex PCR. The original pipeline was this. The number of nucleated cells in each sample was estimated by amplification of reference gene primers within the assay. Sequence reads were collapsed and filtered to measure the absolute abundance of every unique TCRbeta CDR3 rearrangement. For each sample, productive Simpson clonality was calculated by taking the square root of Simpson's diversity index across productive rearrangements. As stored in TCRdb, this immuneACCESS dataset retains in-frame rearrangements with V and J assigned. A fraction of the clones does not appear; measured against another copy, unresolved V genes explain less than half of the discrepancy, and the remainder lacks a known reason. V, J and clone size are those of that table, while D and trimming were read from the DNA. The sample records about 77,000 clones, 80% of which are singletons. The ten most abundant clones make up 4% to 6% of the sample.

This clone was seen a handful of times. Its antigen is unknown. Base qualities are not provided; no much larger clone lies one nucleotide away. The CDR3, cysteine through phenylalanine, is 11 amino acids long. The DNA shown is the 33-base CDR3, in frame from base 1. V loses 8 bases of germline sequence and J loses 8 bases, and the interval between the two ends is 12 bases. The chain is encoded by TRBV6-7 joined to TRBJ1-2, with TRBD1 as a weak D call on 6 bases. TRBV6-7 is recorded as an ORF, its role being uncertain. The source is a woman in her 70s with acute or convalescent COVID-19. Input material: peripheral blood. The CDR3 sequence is CASSNREGYTF. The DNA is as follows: TGTGCCAGCTCTAACAGGGAAGGCTACACCTTC.